A selection of T cell receptor beta chains follows, all from one sample in a study of CD8 T cells in Susac syndrome. MiXCR, run by TCRdb on the immunoSEQ multiplex PCR reads, gives a single entry per CDR3 protein. The sample includes 170,000 or so distinct CDR3 sequences, about 93% of them seen just once. The sequencing input was CD4+ T cells from PBMCs. These receptors originate from a human donor with multiple sclerosis. Each CDR3 is given with its conserved first and last residue. D genes are given only for firm matches.

j_call	d_call	v_call	cdr3_nt	cdr3_aa
TRBJ1-5	-	TRBV20-1	TGCAGTGCTACGGACATGCCCAATCAGCCCCAGCATTTT	CSATDMPNQPQHF
TRBJ2-1	-	TRBV7-3	TGTGCCAGCAGCCCTGGGACCAACAATGAGCAGTTCTTC	CASSPGTNNEQFF
TRBJ1-2	-	TRBV18	TGTGCCAGCTCACCAGGAGTTACAGGGAATGGCTACACCTTC	CASSPGVTGNGYTF
TRBJ2-1	-	TRBV11-2	TGTGCCAGCAACCAACAGGGAATGGTCCCGAATGAGCAGTTCTTC	CASNQQGMVPNEQFF
TRBJ1-2	-	TRBV29-1	TGCAGCGTTGACAAAGGGGATGGCTACACCTTC	CSVDKGDGYTF
TRBJ2-1	-	TRBV5-1	TGCGCCAGCAGCTTGGCGGGACCGATATACAATGAGCAGTTCTTC	CASSLAGPIYNEQFF
TRBJ1-2	-	TRBV12-3/TRBV12-4	TGTGCCAGCAGTCCCTCGAGGGGTGACTATGGCTACACCTTC	CASSPSRGDYGYTF
TRBJ2-1	TRBD1	TRBV19	TGTGCCACCGCAGGGGGCTATGAGCAGTTCTTC	CATAGGYEQFF
TRBJ2-3	TRBD2	TRBV20-1	TGCAGTGCTCCGACTAGCGGGACGGTAGATACGCAGTATTTT	CSAPTSGTVDTQYF
TRBJ1-1	TRBD1	TRBV7-2	TGTGCCAGCAGCCCAAGGACAGGGTGGAGCACTGAAGCTTTCTTT	CASSPRTGWSTEAFF
TRBJ2-3	TRBD2	TRBV4-3	TGCGCCAGCAGCCAACTAGCGGGAGTGGGCACAGATACGCAGTATTTT	CASSQLAGVGTDTQYF
TRBJ2-3	TRBD2	TRBV5-1	TGCGCCAGCAGCCGCGGACTAGCGGGGACAGATACGCAGTATTTT	CASSRGLAGTDTQYF
TRBJ1-2	TRBD1	TRBV10-3	TGTGCCACCGAAAACCGGGACAGACTGAATGGCTACACCTTC	CATENRDRLNGYTF
TRBJ1-1	-	TRBV12-3/TRBV12-4	TGTGCCAGCAGTTTGGACTATGAAGCTTTCTTT	CASSLDYEAFF
TRBJ1-2	TRBD1	TRBV24-1	TGTGCCACCAGTGATCCTTGGACAGGTACGGGCTACACCTTC	CATSDPWTGTGYTF
TRBJ2-6	-	TRBV5-4	TGTGCCAGCAGCTTGAGGCAGGGGAACTTGGGGGCCAACGTCCTGACTTTC	CASSLRQGNLGANVLTF
TRBJ2-2	TRBD2	TRBV6-2/TRBV6-3	TGTGCCAGCAGTTGGACTAGCGGGAGGCCCAACACCGGGGAGCTGTTTTTT	CASSWTSGRPNTGELFF
TRBJ1-2	TRBD1	TRBV6-1	TGTGCCAGCAGCATGGGACAGCACTATGGCTACACCTTC	CASSMGQHYGYTF
TRBJ2-1	-	TRBV15	TGTGCCACCAGCAGATCGATGAGTATCGGCCGTGAGCAGTTCTTC	CATSRSMSIGREQFF
TRBJ2-2	-	TRBV12-3/TRBV12-4	TGTGCCAGCAAATCTCTCGAGTTCGGGGAGCTGTTTTTT	CASKSLEFGELFF
TRBJ2-6	-	TRBV19	TGTGCCAGTAGTTCACAGGGTAACGCTCGCTCTGGGGCCAACGTCCTGACTTTC	CASSSQGNARSGANVLTF
TRBJ1-3	-	TRBV9	TGTGCCAGCAGCGTGCTCACCTCTGGAAACACCATATATTTT	CASSVLTSGNTIYF
TRBJ1-2	-	TRBV2	TGTGCCATGCAGCTTTCGGGAGGTAATGGCTACACCTTC	CAMQLSGGNGYTF